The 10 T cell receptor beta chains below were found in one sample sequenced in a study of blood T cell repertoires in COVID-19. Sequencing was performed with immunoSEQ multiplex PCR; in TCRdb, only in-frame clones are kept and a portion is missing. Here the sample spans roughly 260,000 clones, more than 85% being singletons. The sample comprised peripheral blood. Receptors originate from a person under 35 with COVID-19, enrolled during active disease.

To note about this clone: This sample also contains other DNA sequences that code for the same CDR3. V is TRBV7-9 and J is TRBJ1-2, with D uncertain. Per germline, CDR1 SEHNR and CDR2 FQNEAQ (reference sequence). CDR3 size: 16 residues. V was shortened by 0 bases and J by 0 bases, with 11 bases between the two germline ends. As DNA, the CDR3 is TGTGCCAGCAGCTTAGCGCCGGGTGGAGCTAACTATGGCTACACCTTC. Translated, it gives CASSLAPGGANYGYTF.

The CDR3 DNA reads as TGTGCCAGCAGCTCGACCACACTAGTTGGTGAGCAGTTCTTC. This translates into CASSSTTLVGEQFF. This chain links TRBV11-3 with TRBJ2-1, with D possibly being TRBD2 (5 bases). Germline CDR1 reads SGHNT; CDR2 reads YENEEA. This CDR3 is 14 amino acids long. V lost 4 bases and J 9 bases, leaving 16 bases between the germline ends.

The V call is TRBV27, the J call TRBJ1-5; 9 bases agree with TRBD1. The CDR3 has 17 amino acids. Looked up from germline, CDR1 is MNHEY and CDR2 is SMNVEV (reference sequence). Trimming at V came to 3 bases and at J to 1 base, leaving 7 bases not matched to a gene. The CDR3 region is CASSFLTGGLSNQPQHF. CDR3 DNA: TGTGCCAGCAGTTTTCTGACAGGGGGTCTCAGCAATCAGCCCCAGCATTTT.

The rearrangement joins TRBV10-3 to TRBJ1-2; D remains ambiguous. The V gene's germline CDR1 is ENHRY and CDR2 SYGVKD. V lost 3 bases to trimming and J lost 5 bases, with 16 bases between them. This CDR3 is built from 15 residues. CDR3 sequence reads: CAISDSAGEYYGYTF. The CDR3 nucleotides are TGTGCCATCAGTGACTCGGCCGGGGAGTATTATGGCTACACCTTC.

The CDR3 nucleotides are TGTGCCAGCAGCTTAGTCTTCGGGGAGCTGTTTTTT. The encoded protein is CASSLVFGELFF. V gene TRBV7-2 combines with J gene TRBJ2-2; D gene uncertain. V shed 1 base and J shed 7 bases, with 4 bases lying between them. The CDR3 totals 12 residues. The germline V gene encodes CDR1 SGHTA and CDR2 FQGNSA. Based on the CDR3 plus reference TRBV7-2 and TRBJ2-2, the full variable domain is GAGVSQSPSNKVTEKGKDVELRCDPISGHTALYWYRQSLGQGLEFLIYFQGNSAPDKSGLPSDRFSAERTGGSVSTLTIQRTQQEDSAVYLCASSLVFGELFFGEGSRLTVL.

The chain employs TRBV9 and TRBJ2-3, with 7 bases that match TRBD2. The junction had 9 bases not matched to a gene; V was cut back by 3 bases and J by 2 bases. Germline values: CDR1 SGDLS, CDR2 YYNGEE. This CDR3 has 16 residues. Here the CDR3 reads CASSEGGRENTDTQYF. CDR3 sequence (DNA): TGTGCCAGCAGCGAGGGAGGGCGGGAGAACACAGATACGCAGTATTTT.

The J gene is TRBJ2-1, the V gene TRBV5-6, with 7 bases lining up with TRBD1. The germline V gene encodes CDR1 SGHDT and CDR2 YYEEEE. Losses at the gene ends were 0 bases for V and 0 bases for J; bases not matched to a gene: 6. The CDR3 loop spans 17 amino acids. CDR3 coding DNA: TGTGCCAGCAGCTTGGGAGGGGGCCAGAGCTCCTACAATGAGCAGTTCTTC. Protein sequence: CASSLGGGQSSYNEQFF.

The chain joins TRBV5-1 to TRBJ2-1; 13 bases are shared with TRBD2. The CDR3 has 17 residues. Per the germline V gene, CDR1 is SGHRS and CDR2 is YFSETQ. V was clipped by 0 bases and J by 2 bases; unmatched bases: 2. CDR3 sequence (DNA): TGCGCCAGCAGCTTGGAACTAGCGGGAGGGGCCTACAATGAGCAGTTCTTC. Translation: CASSLELAGGAYNEQFF.

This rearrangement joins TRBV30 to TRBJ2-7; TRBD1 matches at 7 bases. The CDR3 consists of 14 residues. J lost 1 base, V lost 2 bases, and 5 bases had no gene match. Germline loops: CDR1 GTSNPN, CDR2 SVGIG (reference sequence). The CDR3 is CAWSFQGVSYEQYF. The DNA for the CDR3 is TGTGCCTGGAGTTTTCAGGGGGTTTCCTACGAGCAGTACTTC.

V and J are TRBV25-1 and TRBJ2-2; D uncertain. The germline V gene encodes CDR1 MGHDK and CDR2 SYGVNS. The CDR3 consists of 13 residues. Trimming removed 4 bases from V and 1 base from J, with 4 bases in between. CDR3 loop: CASSAVNTGELFF. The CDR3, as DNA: TGTGCCAGCAGTGCAGTGAACACCGGGGAGCTGTTTTTT.